The present entry profiles one T cell receptor (beta chain) with its context. What it recognizes is unknown. This sample is part of a study of cytomegalovirus exposure and HLA in healthy donors. Broader study findings: High specificity and sensitivity for cytomegalovirus status were reported for the classifier. Analysis was performed later, and it showed HLA-associated TCR beta chains to be more clonally expanded than equally common others.

PCR primers comprised 60 Vbeta and 13 Jbeta primers. TCRdb keeps only in-frame clones here, not all; method: immunoSEQ multiplex PCR. The table lists some 120,000 clones, 74% of them singletons, with 2% to 2.5% in the top ten. Trimming removed 4 bases from V and 1 base from J; junction bases left unmatched: 11. The CDR3 has 17 amino acids. The germline CDR1 and CDR2 sequences are SGHRS and YFSETQ. The material sequenced was PBMCs. This TCR derives from a human donor in good health. The chain joins TRBV5-1 to TRBJ1-1; 9 nucleotides align to TRBD1. The CDR3 here is CASSLSTGTGPNTEAFF. CDR3 nucleotide sequence: TGCGCCAGCAGCCTGTCAACCGGGACAGGGCCGAACACTGAAGCTTTCTTT.